This record covers a single T cell receptor (beta chain). Its target is not known. The PCR ran on 60 Vbeta and 13 Jbeta primers. TCRdb keeps only in-frame clones here, not all; method: immunoSEQ multiplex PCR. The table shows some 79,000 clones, with 78% occurring only once. The study sampled nominally healthy donors, though unrecorded immune exposures were likely. The CDR3 runs to 15 residues. With V trimmed by 0 bases and J by 8 bases, 5 bases remained unmatched. Germline loops: CDR1 SGHNT, CDR2 YYREEE (reference sequence). This sample is part of a study of cytomegalovirus exposure and HLA in healthy donors. General study findings and limits: As confirmed in vitro, three CMV-associated chains were specific for CMV antigens. In an earlier analysis, productive rearrangement rates for most beta V segments clustered near 90% or 30%. Follow-up analysis found HLA locus-dependent TCR association rates, highest for DRB1 and lowest for HLA-C.

This receptor was obtained from a male donor in good health and CMV-seropositive. This rearrangement joins TRBV5-4 to TRBJ2-1; 10 nucleotides line up with TRBD2. Source material: PBMCs. CDR3 nucleotide sequence: TGTGCCAGCAGCTTGGGAGCGGGGGGGCGGGATGAGCAGTTCTTC. It codes for CASSLGAGGRDEQFF.